The clone carrying this T cell receptor (delta chain) was seen many times. TCRdb reprocessed the multiplex PCR reads through CATT. Altogether 93,000 or so delta-chain clones are present, 0.95% to 1% being singletons, with the ten largest covering more than 9%. The sample belongs to a study of γδ T cells in repeated Plasmodium falciparum infection. The wider study: The natural-infection arm compared Malian children under seasonal malaria with matched Australian children.

Trimming took off 0 bases at V and 0 bases at J, with 13 bases between the two ends. The CDR3 length is 16 residues. Germline lookup yields CDR1 GEAIGNYY and CDR2 EKD. Gammadelta T cells were flow-sorted from PBMC into Vgamma9/Vdelta2+ and Vdelta2-negative populations for bulk analysis. Sequenced input: gamma-delta T cells from blood. This sequence joins TRDV2 and TRDJ1, with D maybe TRDD3 (6 bases). This clonotype was obtained from a pool of human donors (malaria-infected and uninfected, not separated). Here the CDR3 reads CACDTEGLGHTDKLIF. For the CDR3, the DNA is TGTGCCTGTGACACCGAAGGACTGGGCCACACCGATAAACTCATCTTT.